The sequence of this T cell receptor (beta chain) was determined in a study of shared T cell receptors in the human thymus. The length of the CDR3 is 17 residues. Trimming took 3 bases from V and 2 from J; bases not matched to a gene: 14. Looked up from germline, CDR1 is SGHNT and CDR2 is YYREEE (reference sequence). Sequencing was performed with immunoSEQ multiplex PCR; in TCRdb, only in-frame clones are kept and a portion is missing. The sample lists hundreds of thousands of clones, approximately 80% occurring once. This same sample was also part of a study on human thymus T cells. From that paper: The source of the thymus tissue was resections taken during corrective heart surgery.

The J gene is TRBJ2-7, the V gene TRBV5-4; 7 bases are a match to TRBD2. This TCR was recovered from a boy under two years old with a congenital heart defect. The sequenced sample was thymocytes. The chain's CDR3 is CASSCGMGGEGPYEQYF. The DNA for the CDR3 is TGTGCCAGCAGCTGCGGGATGGGGGGGGAGGGCCCCTACGAGCAGTACTTC.